Listed below are T cell receptor beta chains from one sample, sequenced in a study of CD8 T cells in Susac syndrome. TCRdb independently ran MiXCR on the immunoSEQ multiplex PCR reads; one entry per CDR3 protein. The sample has around 270,000 distinct CDR3 sequences; about 89% are singletons. Sequencing was done on a sample of CD8+ T cells from PBMCs. These receptors were collected from a human donor with multiple sclerosis. The CDR3 runs from the conserved cysteine through the conserved F or W. The D gene is left open where the match is weak. Not every row has a clone size; where given, it reads once, few, many or a size class.

NA TRBJ1-1 NA TRBV5-5 CASTPAGIMNTEAFF TGTGCCAGCACCCCGGCAGGGATCATGAACACTGAAGCTTTCTTT
NA TRBJ2-5 NA TRBV20-1 CSARGGEAQETQYF TGCAGTGCTAGAGGGGGGGAGGCCCAAGAGACCCAGTACTTC
NA TRBJ2-4 TRBD1 TRBV5-1 CASSETGALTNIQYF TGCGCCAGCAGCGAGACAGGGGCCTTAACAAACATTCAGTACTTC
NA TRBJ2-7 NA TRBV4-1 CASSQQQASYEQYF TGCGCCAGCAGCCAACAACAGGCGTCCTACGAGCAGTACTTC
NA TRBJ2-1 TRBD2 TRBV7-9 CASSSGPSGIYNEQFF TGTGCCAGCAGCTCGGGGCCTAGCGGGATCTACAATGAGCAGTTCTTC
once TRBJ2-7 NA TRBV20-1 CSARYPGTPPYEQYF TGCAGTGCTAGATACCCCGGGACACCTCCCTACGAGCAGTACTTC
NA TRBJ2-7 TRBD2 TRBV5-6 CASSWRGDSYEQYF TGTGCCAGCAGCTGGCGGGGGGACTCCTACGAGCAGTACTTC
NA TRBJ2-5 TRBD2 TRBV7-9 CASSPHRGAGDGETQYF TGTGCCAGCAGCCCACACCGAGGAGCGGGAGACGGAGAGACCCAGTACTTC
NA TRBJ2-3 NA TRBV2 CASRAQTYTHTQYF TGTGCCAGCAGGGCGCAAACGTATACTCATACGCAGTATTTT
NA TRBJ2-1 NA TRBV12-3/TRBV12-4 CASSLRGEIYNEQFF TGTGCCAGCAGTTTGAGGGGGGAAATCTACAATGAGCAGTTCTTC
NA TRBJ2-2 NA TRBV11-2 CASSFGGFVGELFF TGTGCCAGCAGCTTCGGGGGTTTTGTCGGGGAGCTGTTTTTT
NA TRBJ1-1 NA TRBV29-1 CSVEKAAEAFF TGCAGCGTTGAAAAGGCGGCTGAAGCTTTCTTT
NA TRBJ1-5 TRBD1 TRBV7-9 CASSHPSMTGPNQPQHF TGTGCCAGCAGCCACCCCTCCATGACAGGGCCCAATCAGCCCCAGCATTTT
NA TRBJ2-2 NA TRBV12-3/TRBV12-4 CASEGGRGGTGELFF TGTGCCAGCGAAGGGGGCAGGGGAGGAACCGGGGAGCTGTTTTTT
NA TRBJ1-1 NA TRBV12-3/TRBV12-4 CASSLFGPGEAFF TGTGCCAGCAGTTTGTTCGGGCCAGGTGAAGCTTTCTTT
NA TRBJ2-7 NA TRBV4-3 CASSPGVLSNEQYF TGCGCCAGCAGCCCCGGCGTACTTTCCAACGAGCAGTACTTC
NA TRBJ1-1 NA TRBV15 CAIAGGWVTEAFF TGTGCCATCGCGGGGGGCTGGGTCACTGAAGCTTTCTTT
NA TRBJ2-7 NA TRBV4-1 CASSQDPPGLVSYEQYF TGCGCCAGCAGCCAAGATCCCCCCGGGTTGGTCTCCTACGAGCAGTACTTC
NA TRBJ2-1 NA TRBV7-3 CASSPLREWPNEQFF TGTGCCAGCAGCCCCCTTCGGGAGTGGCCTAATGAGCAGTTCTTC
few TRBJ2-6 NA TRBV4-1 CASSHGGQPGANVLTF TGCGCCAGCAGCCACGGGGGACAGCCTGGGGCCAACGTCCTGACTTTC
NA TRBJ2-7 NA TRBV4-1 CASSQETLAGYEQYF TGCGCCAGCAGCCAAGAGACGTTAGCAGGATACGAGCAGTACTTC
NA TRBJ2-7 NA TRBV27 CASSGTSLGEQYF TGTGCCAGCAGCGGGACGAGCCTGGGGGAGCAGTACTTC
NA TRBJ1-3 NA TRBV9 CASSEPHGNSGNTIYF TGTGCCAGCAGCGAACCACACGGAAACTCTGGAAACACCATATATTTT
NA TRBJ2-3 NA TRBV2 CASRRGRQSTDTQYF TGTGCCAGCAGGCGGGGACGGCAAAGCACAGATACGCAGTATTTT
NA TRBJ1-2 TRBD1 TRBV29-1 CSVENDRENGYTF TGCAGCGTTGAAAACGACAGGGAGAATGGCTACACCTTC
NA TRBJ1-5 TRBD1 TRBV4-1 CASSQVTGDQPQHF TGCGCCAGCAGCCAAGTGACAGGGGATCAGCCCCAGCATTTT
NA TRBJ1-2 TRBD1 TRBV19 CASNLRTGLAYTF TGTGCCAGTAATTTACGGACAGGGCTTGCCTACACCTTC
NA TRBJ2-5 TRBD1 TRBV13 CASSTDRGSQETQYF TGTGCCAGCAGCACGGACAGGGGATCCCAAGAGACCCAGTACTTC
NA TRBJ1-3 NA TRBV28 CASSRRQGARNTIYF TGTGCCAGCAGCCGCAGGCAGGGAGCTCGAAACACCATATATTTT
NA TRBJ2-7 NA TRBV11-3 CASSYAGTGAEQYF TGTGCCAGCAGCTACGCCGGGACTGGGGCCGAGCAGTACTTC
NA TRBJ2-3 NA TRBV7-9 CASRGGQGAITDTQYF TGTGCCAGCAGGGGGGGGCAGGGGGCCATCACAGATACGCAGTATTTT
NA TRBJ2-1 TRBD2 TRBV28 CASGELAGGNEQFF TGTGCCAGCGGAGAACTAGCGGGAGGCAATGAGCAGTTCTTC
NA TRBJ2-2 TRBD1 TRBV6-4 CASSADRVTGELFF TGTGCCAGCAGCGCGGACAGGGTCACCGGGGAGCTGTTTTTT
NA TRBJ2-7 NA TRBV29-1 CSVDSGPPYEQYF TGCAGCGTAGACTCCGGGCCCCCCTACGAGCAGTACTTC
NA TRBJ2-1 TRBD2 TRBV12-3/TRBV12-4 CASSSGTSGRANEQFF TGTGCCAGCAGTTCCGGGACTAGCGGGAGGGCGAATGAGCAGTTCTTC
NA TRBJ2-5 TRBD2 TRBV12-3/TRBV12-4 CASSSWTSGDQETQHF TGTGCCAGCAGTTCCTGGACTAGCGGGGATCAAGAGACCCAGCACTTC
NA TRBJ1-2 TRBD1 TRBV7-9 CASSSSRSGQNYGYTF TGTGCCAGCAGCTCCTCAAGGTCGGGACAGAACTATGGCTACACCTTC
NA TRBJ1-3 TRBD1 TRBV4-3 CASSQDSGDSPGNTIYF TGCGCCAGCAGCCAAGATAGTGGGGACAGTCCCGGAAACACCATATATTTT